This TCR beta chain appears in the sequencing data of a study of cytomegalovirus exposure and HLA in healthy donors. Overall study findings and caveats: Diagnosis of cytomegalovirus status made by the classifier reportedly showed high specificity and sensitivity.

Generated by immunoSEQ multiplex PCR, the TCRdb table keeps only in-frame clones and is missing some. Here the sample spans about 120,000 clones, about 96% being singletons. As for this clone: The antigen is not known.

The specimen sequenced was PBMCs. This receptor was taken from a man in his late teens or twenties in good health and CMV-seronegative.

This CDR3 is CASSVTGDYGYTF. The CDR3 nucleotides are TGTGCCAGCAGTGTGACAGGGGACTATGGCTACACCTTC. This chain uses TRBV6-6 with TRBJ1-2, with TRBD1 matching over 8 bases. CDR1 and CDR2 (germline): MNHNY, SVGAGI (reference sequence). J gave up 3 bases and V 5 bases, and 2 bases lay outside the gene matches. The CDR3 sequence is 13 residues long.